This T cell receptor beta chain was captured in a study of prognosis after radiotherapy for stage I lung cancer. The wider study: The patients comprised about a dozen men and 6 or 7 women, spanning ages about 53 to 84 and having a median of roughly 74 years. General study points: Patients given stereotactic body radiation therapy showed fewer unique TCR clones afterward, median around 10,000 versus 6,900.

CDR3 length: 11 amino acids. Germline loops: CDR1 KGHDR, CDR2 SFDVKD. Trimming cost V 7 bases and J 8 bases, with 10 bases left between them. In its sample, this clonotype was seen many times. Its antigen remains unidentified. Amplicons of TCR beta CDR3 were generated from genomic DNA by two-round multiplex PCR. Primers specific to each TRBV and TRBJ gene were used in first-round PCR. TCRdb re-called the multiplex PCR reads with MiXCR, one entry per CDR3 protein. The table includes some 56,000 distinct CDR3 sequences, about a quarter detected once. The sample consisted of PBMCs, taken before or after stereotactic body radiation therapy (not recorded which). This chain joins TRBV24-1 and TRBJ1-2; D might be TRBD1 (5 bases). This sequence originates from a donor over 45 with non-small cell lung cancer. CDR3 nucleotide sequence: TGTGCCACCAGCCAGGGTCGAGGCTACACCTTC. It specifies CATSQGRGYTF.